Detailed here is one TCR beta chain. The antigen remains unidentified. Some clones are missing from TCRdb's copy, which holds only in-frame ones; the method was immunoSEQ multiplex PCR. This repertoire shows some 110,000 clones, about nine tenths found once; its top ten account for over 4.5%. The data derive from a study of T cell responses to AZD1222 COVID-19 vaccine. Findings and limits, study-wide: White British ancestry dominated among donors, who included more females, and clonal diversity was possibly underestimated. The study found Spike-specific TCR breadth and depth rose after two AZD1222 doses. Sampling captured repertoires only after the peak T cell response. Nearly half of the spike-specific TCRs reportedly recognize variant regions that carry no mutations.

Trimming shortened V by 4 bases and J by 1 base, and 11 bases separated the two germline ends. Germline V gene sequence: CDR1 LNHNV, CDR2 YYDKDF (reference sequence). CDR3 length: 14 amino acids. The material sequenced was peripheral blood, taken on day 0 of AZD1222 vaccination. The receptor was derived from an adult in good health. This chain joins TRBV15 and TRBJ2-7, with TRBD2 as a possible D gene (6 bases). The CDR3 bases are TGTGCCACCAGCAACCCTGGGGGGTCCTACGAGCAGTACTTC. Translated, it gives CATSNPGGSYEQYF.